In this sample, the clone carrying this T cell receptor (beta chain) turned up a few times. Its cognate antigen is unknown. Here immunoSEQ multiplex PCR was the method, and the copy in TCRdb shows in-frame clones only, minus some. Of some 16,000 clones in the sample, 55% to 70% were seen once. The record originates from a study of PD-1 blockade in classical Hodgkin lymphoma. Findings of the study overall: Newly diagnosed patients were reported to exhibit reduced baseline TCR diversity relative to healthy donors. At C4D1, TCR diversity had climbed significantly for CD4+ cells, though not for CD8+ cells. Patients starting nivolumab less than 1 year after ASCT had lower diversity and were excluded from later analyses. Lower baseline TCR diversity marked trial partial responders and progressors.

V shed 4 bases, J shed 3 bases, and the junction held 17 bases outside the gene matches. CDR1 is SEHNR and CDR2 is FQNEAQ in the germline V gene (reference sequence). The CDR3 is 18 residues long. Exposure to brentuximab vedotin varied, and each patient had relapsed following autologous stem cell transplantation. The V call is TRBV7-9, the J call TRBJ1-2, with TRBD1 matching over 7 bases. This receptor was obtained from a human donor with classical Hodgkin lymphoma. Sequencing was performed on peripheral blood mononuclear cells (PBMCs), taken before the second cycle of nivolumab. The CDR3 region is CASSSPEPGGPRDYGYTF. As DNA, the CDR3 is TGTGCCAGCAGCTCGCCCGAGCCAGGGGGACCGAGGGACTATGGCTACACCTTC.